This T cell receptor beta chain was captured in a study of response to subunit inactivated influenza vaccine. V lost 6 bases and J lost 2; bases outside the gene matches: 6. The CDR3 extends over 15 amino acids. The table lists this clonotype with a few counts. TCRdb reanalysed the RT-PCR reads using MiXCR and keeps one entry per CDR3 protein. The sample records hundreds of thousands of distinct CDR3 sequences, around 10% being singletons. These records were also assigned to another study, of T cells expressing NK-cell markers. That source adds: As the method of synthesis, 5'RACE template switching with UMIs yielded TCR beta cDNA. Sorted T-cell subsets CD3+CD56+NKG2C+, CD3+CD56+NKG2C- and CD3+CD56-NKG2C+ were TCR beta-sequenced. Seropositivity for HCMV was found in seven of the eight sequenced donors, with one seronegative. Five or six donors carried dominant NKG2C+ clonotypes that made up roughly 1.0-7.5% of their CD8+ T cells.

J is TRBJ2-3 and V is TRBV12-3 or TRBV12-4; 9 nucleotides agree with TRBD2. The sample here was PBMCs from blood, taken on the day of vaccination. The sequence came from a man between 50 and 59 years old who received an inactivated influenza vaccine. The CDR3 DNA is TGTGCCAGCAGACTCAGCGGGGGGTACACAGATACGCAGTATTTT. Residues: CASRLSGGYTDTQYF.